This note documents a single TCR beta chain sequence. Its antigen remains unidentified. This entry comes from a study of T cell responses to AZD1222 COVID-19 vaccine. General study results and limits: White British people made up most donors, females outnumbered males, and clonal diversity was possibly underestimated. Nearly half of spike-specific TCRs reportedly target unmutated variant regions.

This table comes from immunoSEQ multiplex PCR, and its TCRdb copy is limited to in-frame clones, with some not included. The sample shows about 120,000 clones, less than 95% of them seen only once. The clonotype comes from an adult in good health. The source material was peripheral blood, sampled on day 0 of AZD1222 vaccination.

In nucleotides, the CDR3 is TGTGCCAGTAGCGAGAGGCGTCTCTCTGGAAACACCATATATTTT. Translated, it gives CASSERRLSGNTIYF. This chain links TRBV19 with TRBJ1-3, with no clear D. Germline V gene data show CDR1 as LNHDA and CDR2 as SQIVND (reference sequence). The ends were cut back, 6 bases at V and 0 bases at J, with 12 bases in the middle. The CDR3 totals 15 residues.